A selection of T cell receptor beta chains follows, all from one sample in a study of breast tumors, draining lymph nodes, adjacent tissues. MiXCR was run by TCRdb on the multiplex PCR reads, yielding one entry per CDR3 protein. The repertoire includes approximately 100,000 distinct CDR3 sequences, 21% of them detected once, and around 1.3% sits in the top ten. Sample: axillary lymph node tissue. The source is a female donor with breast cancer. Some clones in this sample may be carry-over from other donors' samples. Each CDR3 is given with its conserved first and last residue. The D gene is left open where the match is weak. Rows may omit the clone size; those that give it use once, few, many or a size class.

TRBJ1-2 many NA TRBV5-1 CASSLGRTGRGYTF TGCGCCAGCAGCTTGGGTCGAACAGGGCGTGGCTACACCTTC
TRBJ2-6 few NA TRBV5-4 CASSFDSYSGANVLTF TGTGCCAGCAGCTTTGACAGCTACTCTGGGGCCAACGTCCTGACTTTC
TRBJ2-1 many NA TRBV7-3 CASSLRVDFQGGEQFF TGTGCCAGCAGCTTGCGGGTCGATTTTCAAGGAGGTGAGCAGTTCTTC
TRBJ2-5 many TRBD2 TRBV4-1 CASSQGLAGVGETQYF TGCGCCAGCAGCCAAGGGCTAGCGGGAGTGGGTGAGACCCAGTACTTC
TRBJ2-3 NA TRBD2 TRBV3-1 CASSQDRKRGRDTQYF TGTGCCAGCAGCCAAGACCGGAAGCGGGGGAGAGATACGCAGTATTTT
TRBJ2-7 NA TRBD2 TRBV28 CASSFLAGAYEQYF TGTGCCAGCAGTTTCCTGGCGGGGGCCTACGAGCAGTACTTC
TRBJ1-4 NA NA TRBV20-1 CSARQARDNENLFF TGCAGTGCTCGCCAAGCCAGGGATAATGAAAACCTGTTTTTT
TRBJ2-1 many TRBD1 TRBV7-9 CASSRRDRGNNEQFF TGTGCCAGCAGCCGCCGGGACAGGGGCAACAATGAGCAGTTCTTC
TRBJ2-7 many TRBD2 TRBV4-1 CASSLGTSERQYF TGCGCCAGCAGCCTGGGGACTAGTGAGCGGCAGTACTTC
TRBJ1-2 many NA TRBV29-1 CSAESSGYTF TGCAGCGCGGAATCGTCCGGCTACACCTTC